This T cell receptor (beta chain) is from a study of shared clonotypes between healthy human individuals. CDR1 MGHRA and CDR2 YSYEKL come from the germline V gene. The CDR3 extends over 14 amino acids. The V and J ends lost 4 bases and 1 base respectively, with 10 bases between them. CD45RO negativity and positive selection for CCR7 defined naive CD8 cells, a population that excluded terminally differentiated effector memory CD45RA+ cells. General study results and limits: For sorted subsets, rarefaction showed incomplete sequencing despite large depth.

With regard to this clone: The antigen is unknown.

The material for each subset, its genomic DNA, was split evenly across several immunoSEQ plates. Assay: immunoSEQ multiplex PCR; the TCRdb copy retains only in-frame clones and omits some. The sample holds about 600,000 clones, less than 97% seen once. The sequenced material came from naive CD8+ T cells sorted from blood. The clonotype comes from a woman aged 25 to 45 in good health. The V call is TRBV4-1, the J call TRBJ1-1; a weak D match, TRBD1 (5 bases). CDR3 region: CASSRFGQNTEAFF. The CDR3 DNA follows: TGCGCCAGCAGCCGCTTCGGACAGAACACTGAAGCTTTCTTT.